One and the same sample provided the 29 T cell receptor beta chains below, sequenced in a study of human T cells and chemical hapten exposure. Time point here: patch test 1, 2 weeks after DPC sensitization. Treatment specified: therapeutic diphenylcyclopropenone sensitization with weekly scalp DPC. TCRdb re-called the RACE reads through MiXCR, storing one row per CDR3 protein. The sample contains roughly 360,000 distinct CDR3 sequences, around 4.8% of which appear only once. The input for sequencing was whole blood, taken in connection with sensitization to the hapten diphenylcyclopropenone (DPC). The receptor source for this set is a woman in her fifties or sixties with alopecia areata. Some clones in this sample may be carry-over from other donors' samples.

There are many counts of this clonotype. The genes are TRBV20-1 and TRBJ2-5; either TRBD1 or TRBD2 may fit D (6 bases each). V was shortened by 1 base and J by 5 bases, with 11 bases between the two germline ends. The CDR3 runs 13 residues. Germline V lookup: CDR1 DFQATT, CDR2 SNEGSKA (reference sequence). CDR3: CSARVWRGETQYF. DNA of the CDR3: TGCAGTGCTAGAGTTTGGAGGGGGGAGACCCAGTACTTC.

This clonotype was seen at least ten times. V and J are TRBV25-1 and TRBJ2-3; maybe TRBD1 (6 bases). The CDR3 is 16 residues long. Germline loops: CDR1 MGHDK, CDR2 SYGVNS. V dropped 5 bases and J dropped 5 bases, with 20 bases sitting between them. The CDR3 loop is CASSHLGGGQRDTQYF. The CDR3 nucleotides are TGTGCCAGCAGTCACCTAGGTGGGGGCCAAAGAGATACGCAGTATTTT.

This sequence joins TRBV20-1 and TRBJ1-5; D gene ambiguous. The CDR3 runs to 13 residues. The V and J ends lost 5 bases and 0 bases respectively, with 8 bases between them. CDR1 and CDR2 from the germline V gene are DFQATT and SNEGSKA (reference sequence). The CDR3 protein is CSAGGYSNQPQHF. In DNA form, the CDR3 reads TGCAGTGCTGGCGGCTATAGCAATCAGCCCCAGCATTTT.

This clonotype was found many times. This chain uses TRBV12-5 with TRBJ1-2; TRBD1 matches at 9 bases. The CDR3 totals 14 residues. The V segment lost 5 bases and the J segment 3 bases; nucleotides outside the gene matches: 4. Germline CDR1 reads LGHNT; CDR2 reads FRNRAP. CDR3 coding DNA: TGTGCTAGTGGTCAACAGGGGGCGGACTATGGCTACACCTTC. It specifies CASGQQGADYGYTF.

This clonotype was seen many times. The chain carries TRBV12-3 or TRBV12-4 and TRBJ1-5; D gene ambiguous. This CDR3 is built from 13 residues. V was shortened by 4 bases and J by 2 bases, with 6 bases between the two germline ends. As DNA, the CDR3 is TGTGCCAGCAGTTACGGGGGCAATCAGCCCCAGCATTTT. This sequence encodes CASSYGGNQPQHF.

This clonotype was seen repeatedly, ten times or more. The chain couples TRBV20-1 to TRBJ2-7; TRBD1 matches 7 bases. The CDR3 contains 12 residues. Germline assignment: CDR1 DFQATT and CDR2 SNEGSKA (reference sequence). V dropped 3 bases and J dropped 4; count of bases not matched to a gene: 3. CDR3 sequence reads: CSASAGGYEQYF. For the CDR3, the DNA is TGCAGTGCTAGTGCAGGGGGTTACGAGCAGTACTTC.

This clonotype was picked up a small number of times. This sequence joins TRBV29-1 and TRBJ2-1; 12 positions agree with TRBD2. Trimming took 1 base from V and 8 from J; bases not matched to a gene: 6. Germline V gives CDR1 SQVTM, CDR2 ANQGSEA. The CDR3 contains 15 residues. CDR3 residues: CSVEAASGGEDEQFF. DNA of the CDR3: TGCAGCGTTGAAGCCGCTAGCGGGGGGGAGGATGAGCAGTTCTTC.

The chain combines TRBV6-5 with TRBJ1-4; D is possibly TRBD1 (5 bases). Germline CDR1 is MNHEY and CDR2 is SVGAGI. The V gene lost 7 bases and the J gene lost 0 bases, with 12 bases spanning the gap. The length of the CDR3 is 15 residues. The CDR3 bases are TGTGCCAGCAAGGAGGACACTGCAACTAATGAAAAACTGTTTTTT. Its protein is CASKEDTATNEKLFF.

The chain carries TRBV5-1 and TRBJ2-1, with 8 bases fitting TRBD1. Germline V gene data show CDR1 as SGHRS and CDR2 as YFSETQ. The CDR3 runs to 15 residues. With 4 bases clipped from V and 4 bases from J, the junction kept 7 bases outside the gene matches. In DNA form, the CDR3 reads TGCGCCAGCAGCCCCAGACAGGGGAATTACAATGAGCAGTTCTTC. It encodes CASSPRQGNYNEQFF.

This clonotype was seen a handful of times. The CDR3 here is CATSDFPGGNEQFF. CDR3 coding DNA: TGTGCCACCAGTGATTTTCCAGGGGGCAATGAGCAGTTCTTC. The gene calls are TRBV24-1 and TRBJ2-1; TRBD1 matches at 7 bases. From germline, CDR1 is KGHDR and CDR2 SFDVKD. The CDR3 totals 14 residues. V was clipped by 1 base and J by 6 bases; unmatched bases: 2.

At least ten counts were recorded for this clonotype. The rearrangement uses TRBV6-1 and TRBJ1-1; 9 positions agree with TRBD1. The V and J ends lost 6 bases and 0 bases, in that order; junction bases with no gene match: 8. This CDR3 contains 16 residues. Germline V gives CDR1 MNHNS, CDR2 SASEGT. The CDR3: CASSLSNRGLNTEAFF. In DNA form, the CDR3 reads TGTGCCAGCAGCCTATCAAACAGGGGGCTGAACACTGAAGCTTTCTTT.

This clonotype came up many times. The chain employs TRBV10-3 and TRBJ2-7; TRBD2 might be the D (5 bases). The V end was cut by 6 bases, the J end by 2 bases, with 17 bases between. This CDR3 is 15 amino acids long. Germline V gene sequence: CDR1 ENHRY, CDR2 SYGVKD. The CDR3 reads CAISPVKEEPYEQYF. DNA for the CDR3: TGTGCCATCAGCCCGGTCAAGGAGGAGCCCTACGAGCAGTACTTC.

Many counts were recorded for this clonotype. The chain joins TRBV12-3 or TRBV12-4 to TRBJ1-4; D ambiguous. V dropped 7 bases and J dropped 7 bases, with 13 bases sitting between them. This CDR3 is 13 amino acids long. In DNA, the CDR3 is TGTGCCAGCAATTCCGGCCGTAGTGAAAAACTGTTTTTT. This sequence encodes CASNSGRSEKLFF.

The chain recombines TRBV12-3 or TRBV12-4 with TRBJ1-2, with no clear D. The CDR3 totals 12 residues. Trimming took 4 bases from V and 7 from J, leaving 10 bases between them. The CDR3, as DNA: TGTGCCAGCAGTTCCGGTCAAGTTGGCTACACCTTC. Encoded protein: CASSSGQVGYTF.

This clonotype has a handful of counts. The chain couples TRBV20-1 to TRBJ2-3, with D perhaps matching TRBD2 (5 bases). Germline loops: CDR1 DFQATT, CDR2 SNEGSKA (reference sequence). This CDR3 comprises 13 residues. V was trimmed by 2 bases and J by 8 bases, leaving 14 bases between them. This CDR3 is CSARLANGGTQYF. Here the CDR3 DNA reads TGCAGTGCTAGACTGGCCAACGGAGGTACGCAGTATTTT.

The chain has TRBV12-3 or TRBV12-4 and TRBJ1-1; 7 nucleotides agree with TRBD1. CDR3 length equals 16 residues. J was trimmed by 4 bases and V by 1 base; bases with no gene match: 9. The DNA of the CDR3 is TGTGCCAGCAGTTTAGATCGTACAGGGGCGGGCACTGAAGCTTTCTTT. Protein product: CASSLDRTGAGTEAFF.

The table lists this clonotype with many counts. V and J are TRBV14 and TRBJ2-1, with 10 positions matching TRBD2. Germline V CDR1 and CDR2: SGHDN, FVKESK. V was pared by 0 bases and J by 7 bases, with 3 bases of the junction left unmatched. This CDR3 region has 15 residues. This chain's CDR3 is CASSQDPAGGNEQFF. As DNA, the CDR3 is TGTGCCAGCAGCCAAGATCCAGCGGGAGGGAATGAGCAGTTCTTC.

In nucleotides, the CDR3 is TGTGCCAGCAGCAAAGTCACGGGGAGGGCAACTAATGAAAAACTGTTTTTT. It encodes CASSKVTGRATNEKLFF. The V gene is TRBV21-1, the J gene TRBJ1-4. TRBV21-1 is a documented pseudogene. The CDR3 is 17 amino acids.

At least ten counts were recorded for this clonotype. This CDR3 reads CSVAPAKDYEQYF. CDR3 nucleotides: TGCAGCGTCGCCCCGGCCAAAGACTACGAGCAGTACTTC. This chain uses TRBV29-1 with TRBJ2-7; no clear D. Trimming shortened V by 6 bases and J by 3 bases, and 15 bases separated the two germline ends. Per the germline V gene, CDR1 is SQVTM and CDR2 is ANQGSEA. This CDR3 has 13 amino acids.

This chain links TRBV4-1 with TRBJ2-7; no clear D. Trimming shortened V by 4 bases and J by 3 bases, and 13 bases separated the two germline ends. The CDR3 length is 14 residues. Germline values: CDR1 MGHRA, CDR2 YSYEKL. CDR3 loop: CASSPTSPNYEQYF. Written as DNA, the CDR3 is TGCGCCAGCAGCCCTACGAGTCCAAACTACGAGCAGTACTTC.

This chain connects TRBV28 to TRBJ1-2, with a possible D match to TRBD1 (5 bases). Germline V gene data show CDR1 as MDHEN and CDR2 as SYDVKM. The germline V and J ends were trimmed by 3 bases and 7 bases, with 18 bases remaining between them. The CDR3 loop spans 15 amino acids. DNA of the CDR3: TGTGCCAGCAGTTTTCCACTAGGAGGGGCAGGTGGCTACACCTTC. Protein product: CASSFPLGGAGGYTF.

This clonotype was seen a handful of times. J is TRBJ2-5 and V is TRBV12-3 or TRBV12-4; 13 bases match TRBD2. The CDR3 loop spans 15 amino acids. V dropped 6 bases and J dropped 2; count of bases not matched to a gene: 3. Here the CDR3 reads CASRTSGGEQETQYF. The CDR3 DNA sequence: TGTGCCAGCAGAACTAGCGGGGGGGAACAAGAGACCCAGTACTTC.

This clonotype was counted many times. The CDR3, as DNA: TGTGCCATCAGTGTGACGAACACTGAAGCTTTCTTT. Translated: CAISVTNTEAFF. The chain couples TRBV10-3 to TRBJ1-1; no clear D gene. Germline assignment: CDR1 ENHRY and CDR2 SYGVKD. Trimming removed 4 bases at V and 1 base at J, with 4 bases between. The CDR3 is made up of 12 amino acids.

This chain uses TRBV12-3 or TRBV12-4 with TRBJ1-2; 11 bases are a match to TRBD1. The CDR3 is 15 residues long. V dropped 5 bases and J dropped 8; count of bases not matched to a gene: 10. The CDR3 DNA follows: TGTGCCAGCAGTCCGGGACAGGGGGGGGTGGAAGGCTACACCTTC. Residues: CASSPGQGGVEGYTF.

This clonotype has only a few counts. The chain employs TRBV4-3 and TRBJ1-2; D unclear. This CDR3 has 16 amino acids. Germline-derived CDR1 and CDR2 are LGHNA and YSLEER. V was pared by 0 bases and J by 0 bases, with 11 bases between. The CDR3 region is CASSQDRGSANYGYTF. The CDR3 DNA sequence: TGCGCCAGCAGCCAAGATCGGGGATCAGCTAACTATGGCTACACCTTC.

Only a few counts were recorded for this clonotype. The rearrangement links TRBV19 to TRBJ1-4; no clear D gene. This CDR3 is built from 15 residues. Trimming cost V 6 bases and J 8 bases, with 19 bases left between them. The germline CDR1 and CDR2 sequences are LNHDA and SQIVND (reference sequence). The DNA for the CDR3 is TGTGCCAGTAGCTCCTCATCACGGGCTTCGGAAAAACTGTTTTTT. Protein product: CASSSSSRASEKLFF.

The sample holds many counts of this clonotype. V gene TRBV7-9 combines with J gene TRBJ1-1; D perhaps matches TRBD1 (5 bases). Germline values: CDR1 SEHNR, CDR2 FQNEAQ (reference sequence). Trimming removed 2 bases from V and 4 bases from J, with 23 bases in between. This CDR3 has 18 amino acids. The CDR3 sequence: CASSLWRGTRARITEAFF. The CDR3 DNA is TGTGCCAGCAGCTTATGGAGGGGCACCAGGGCCCGGATCACTGAAGCTTTCTTT.

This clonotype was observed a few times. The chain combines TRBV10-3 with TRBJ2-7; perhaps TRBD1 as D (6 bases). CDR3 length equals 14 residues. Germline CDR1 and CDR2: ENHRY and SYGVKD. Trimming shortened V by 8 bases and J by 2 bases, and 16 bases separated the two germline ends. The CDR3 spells CAIGSRGEAYEQYF. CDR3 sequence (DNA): TGTGCCATCGGAAGCAGGGGAGAGGCCTACGAGCAGTACTTC.

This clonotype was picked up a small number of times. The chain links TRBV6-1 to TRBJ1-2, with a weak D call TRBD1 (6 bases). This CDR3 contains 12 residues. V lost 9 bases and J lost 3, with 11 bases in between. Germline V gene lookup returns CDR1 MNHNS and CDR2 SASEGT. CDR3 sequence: CASQTGHYGYTF. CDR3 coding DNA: TGTGCCAGTCAGACAGGCCACTATGGCTACACCTTC.